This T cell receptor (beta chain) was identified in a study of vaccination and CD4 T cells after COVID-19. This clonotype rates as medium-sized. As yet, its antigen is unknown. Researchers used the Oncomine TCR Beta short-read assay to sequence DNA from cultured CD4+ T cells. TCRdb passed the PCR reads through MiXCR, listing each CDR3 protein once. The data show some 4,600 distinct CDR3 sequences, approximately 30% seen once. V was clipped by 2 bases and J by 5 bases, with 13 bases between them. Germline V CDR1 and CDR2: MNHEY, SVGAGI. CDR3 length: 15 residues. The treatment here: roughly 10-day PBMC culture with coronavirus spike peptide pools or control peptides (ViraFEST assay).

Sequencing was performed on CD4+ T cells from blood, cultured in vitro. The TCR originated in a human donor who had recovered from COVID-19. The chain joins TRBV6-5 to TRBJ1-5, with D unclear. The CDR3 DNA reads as TGTGCCAGCAGTTACACAACTTCGGGCGATCAGCCCCAGCATTTT. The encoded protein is CASSYTTSGDQPQHF.